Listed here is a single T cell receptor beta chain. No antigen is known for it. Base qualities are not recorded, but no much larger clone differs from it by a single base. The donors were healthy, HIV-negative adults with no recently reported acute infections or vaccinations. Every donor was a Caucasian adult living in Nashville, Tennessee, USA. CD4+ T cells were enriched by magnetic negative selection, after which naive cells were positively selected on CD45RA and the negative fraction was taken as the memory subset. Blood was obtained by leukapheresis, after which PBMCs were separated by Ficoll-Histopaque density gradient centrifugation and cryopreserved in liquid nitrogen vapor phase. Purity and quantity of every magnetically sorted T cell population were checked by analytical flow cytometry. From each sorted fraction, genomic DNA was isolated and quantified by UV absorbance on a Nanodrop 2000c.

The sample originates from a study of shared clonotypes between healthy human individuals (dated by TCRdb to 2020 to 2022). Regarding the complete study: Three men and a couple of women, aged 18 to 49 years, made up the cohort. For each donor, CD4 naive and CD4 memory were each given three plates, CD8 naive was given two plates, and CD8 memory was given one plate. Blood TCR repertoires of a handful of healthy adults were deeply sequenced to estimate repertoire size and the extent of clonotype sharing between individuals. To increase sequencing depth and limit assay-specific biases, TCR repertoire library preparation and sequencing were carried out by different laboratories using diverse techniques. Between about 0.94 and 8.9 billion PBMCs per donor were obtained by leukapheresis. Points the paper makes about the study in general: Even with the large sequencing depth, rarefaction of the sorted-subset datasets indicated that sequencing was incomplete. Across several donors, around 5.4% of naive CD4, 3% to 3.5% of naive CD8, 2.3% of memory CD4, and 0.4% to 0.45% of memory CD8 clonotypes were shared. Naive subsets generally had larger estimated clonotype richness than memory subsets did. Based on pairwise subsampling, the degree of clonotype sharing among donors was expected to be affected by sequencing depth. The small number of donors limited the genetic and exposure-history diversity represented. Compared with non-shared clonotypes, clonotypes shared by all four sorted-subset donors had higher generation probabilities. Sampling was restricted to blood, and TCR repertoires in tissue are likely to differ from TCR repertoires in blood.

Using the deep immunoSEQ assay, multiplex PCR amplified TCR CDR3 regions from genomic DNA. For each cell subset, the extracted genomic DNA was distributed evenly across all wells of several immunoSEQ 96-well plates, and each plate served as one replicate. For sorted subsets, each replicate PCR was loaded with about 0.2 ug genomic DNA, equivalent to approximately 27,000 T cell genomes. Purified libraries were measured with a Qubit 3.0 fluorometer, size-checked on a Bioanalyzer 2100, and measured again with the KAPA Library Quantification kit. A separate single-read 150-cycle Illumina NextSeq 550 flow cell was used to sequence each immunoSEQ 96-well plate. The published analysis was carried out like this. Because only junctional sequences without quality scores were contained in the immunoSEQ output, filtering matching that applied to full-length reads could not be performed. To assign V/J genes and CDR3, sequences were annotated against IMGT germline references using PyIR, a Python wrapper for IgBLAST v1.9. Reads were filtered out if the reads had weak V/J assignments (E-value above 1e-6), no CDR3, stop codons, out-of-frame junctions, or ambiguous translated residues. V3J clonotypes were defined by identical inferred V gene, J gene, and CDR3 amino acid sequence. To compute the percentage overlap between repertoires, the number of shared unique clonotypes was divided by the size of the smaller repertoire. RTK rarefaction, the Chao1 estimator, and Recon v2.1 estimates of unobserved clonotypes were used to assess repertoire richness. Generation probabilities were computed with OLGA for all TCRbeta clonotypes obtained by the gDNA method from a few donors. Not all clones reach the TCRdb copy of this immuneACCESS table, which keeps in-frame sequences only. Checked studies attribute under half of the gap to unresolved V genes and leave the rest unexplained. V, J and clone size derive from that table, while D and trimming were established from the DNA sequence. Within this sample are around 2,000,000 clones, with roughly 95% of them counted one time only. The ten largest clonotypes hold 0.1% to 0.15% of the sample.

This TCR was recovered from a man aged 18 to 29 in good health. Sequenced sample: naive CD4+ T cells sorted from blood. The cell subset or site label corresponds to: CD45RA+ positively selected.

In nucleotides, the sequence is TGTGCCAGCCGTACGTCTAGCACAGATACGCAGTATTTT. Translated, it gives CASRTSSTDTQYF. The chain couples TRBV18 to TRBJ2-3, with no reliable assignment of the D segment. CDR1 and CDR2 were assigned from the germline V gene as KGHSH and LQKENI. V drops 8 bases and J drops 0 bases, leaving 9 bases in between. The CDR3 runs 13 amino acids, cysteine and phenylalanine included. Here the CDR3 DNA is all that survives: 39 bases in frame from base 1.